Following are 22 T cell receptor beta chains from one sample sequenced in a study of cytomegalovirus exposure and HLA in healthy donors. PCR was performed using 60 Vbeta and 13 Jbeta primers. TCRdb keeps only in-frame clones here, not all; method: immunoSEQ multiplex PCR. The table records around 140,000 clones, around 80% of them present only once. The material sequenced was PBMCs. These receptors originate from a man aged 18 to 30 in good health and CMV-seropositive.

This chain joins TRBV4-2 and TRBJ2-1, with 11 bases that match TRBD2. V shed 1 base and J 3 bases; nucleotides not matched to a gene: 8. Germline assignment: CDR1 LGHNA and CDR2 YNFKEQ. This CDR3 region has 18 residues. CDR3 sequence: CASSQGGTSGKNYNEQFF. The CDR3 coding sequence is TGTGCCAGCAGCCAAGGCGGGACTAGCGGAAAAAACTACAATGAGCAGTTCTTC.

J is TRBJ1-2 and V is TRBV27; 8 nucleotides line up with TRBD1. The CDR3 sequence is 14 residues long. Trimming at V came to 6 bases and at J to 4 bases, leaving 7 bases not matched to a gene. CDR1 MNHEY and CDR2 SMNVEV come from the germline V gene (reference sequence). The CDR3 region is CASSPTTGVYGYTF. The CDR3 DNA follows: TGTGCCAGCAGCCCTACGACAGGGGTCTATGGCTACACCTTC.

This chain uses TRBV5-5 with TRBJ1-1, with 8 positions matching TRBD1. V gave up 4 bases and J gave up 0 bases; unmatched junction bases: 5. The CDR3 consists of 15 residues. Looked up from germline, CDR1 is SGHKS and CDR2 is YYEKEE (reference sequence). The CDR3 DNA reads as TGTGCCAGCAGCCCGCGACAGGGGCTGAACACTGAAGCTTTCTTT. It encodes CASSPRQGLNTEAFF.

This rearrangement joins TRBV6-1 to TRBJ2-2; possible D gene TRBD2, 5 bases. This CDR3 spans 14 amino acids. V shed 7 bases and J shed 0 bases, with 9 bases lying between them. Germline values: CDR1 MNHNS, CDR2 SASEGT. The CDR3 reads CASIPGTNTGELFF. The DNA for the CDR3 is TGTGCCAGCATACCGGGGACGAACACCGGGGAGCTGTTTTTT.

The chain combines TRBV15 with TRBJ2-3, with 10 bases matching TRBD2. CDR3 length: 17 amino acids. V gave up 1 base and J gave up 4 bases; unmatched junction bases: 8. Germline loops: CDR1 LNHNV, CDR2 YYDKDF (reference sequence). The CDR3 spells CATSRALAGEFPDTQYF. For the CDR3, the DNA is TGTGCCACCAGCAGAGCCCTAGCGGGAGAATTTCCAGATACGCAGTATTTT.

This clone was seen a single time. This sequence joins TRBV28 and TRBJ2-5; D gene unclear. The CDR3 sequence is 13 residues long. The germline gives CDR1 MDHEN, CDR2 SYDVKM. V dropped 6 bases and J dropped 5 bases, with 13 bases sitting between them. Written as DNA, the CDR3 is TGTGCCAGCAGCCCATACATCACGGAGACCCAGTACTTC. It yields the protein CASSPYITETQYF.

The gene calls are TRBV6-5 and TRBJ1-5; 9 nucleotides align to TRBD1. Germline loops: CDR1 MNHEY, CDR2 SVGAGI. This CDR3 region has 14 residues. V lost 7 bases, J lost 4 bases, and 5 bases stayed unmatched. The CDR3 bases are TGTGCCAGCATTATACAGGGGGCAAATCAGCCCCAGCATTTT. This gives the protein CASIIQGANQPQHF.

The V and J genes are TRBV5-5 and TRBJ2-7; D remains unclear. CDR1 and CDR2 from the germline V gene are SGHKS and YYEKEE (reference sequence). V gave up 3 bases and J gave up 9 bases, with 13 bases separating them. CDR3 size: 12 residues. The CDR3 protein is CASSSLQFGQYF. CDR3 DNA: TGTGCCAGCAGCTCCCTTCAGTTTGGGCAGTACTTC. The variable domain in full, with the rest retrieved from reference TRBV5-5 and TRBJ2-7, is DAGVTQSPTHLIKTRGQQVTLRCSPISGHKSVSWYQQVLGQGPQFIFQYYEKEERGRGNFPDRFSARQFPNYSSELNVNALLLGDSALYLCASSSLQFGQYFGPGTRLTVT.

The chain uses TRBV19 and TRBJ2-1, with D uncertain. The CDR3 covers 12 residues. CDR1 and CDR2 from the germline V gene are LNHDA and SQIVND (reference sequence). With 5 bases removed from V and 8 bases from J, the gap between germline ends came to 10 bases. CDR3 protein: CASSQVTDEQFF. CDR3 DNA: TGTGCCAGTAGTCAGGTGACGGATGAGCAGTTCTTC.

This clone was seen only a few times. The rearrangement uses TRBV28 and TRBJ1-4; 8 bases match TRBD1. Germline V gene sequence: CDR1 MDHEN, CDR2 SYDVKM. Trimming took 1 base from V and 8 from J; bases not matched to a gene: 9. The CDR3 is 16 amino acids. CDR3 loop: CASSLSGQGLREKLFF. DNA of the CDR3: TGTGCCAGCAGTTTATCCGGACAGGGTTTAAGGGAAAAACTGTTTTTT.

This chain connects TRBV27 to TRBJ2-1; D remains ambiguous. Germline V gene lookup returns CDR1 MNHEY and CDR2 SMNVEV (reference sequence). CDR3 length: 11 amino acids. V lost 4 bases and J 8 bases, leaving 6 bases between the germline ends. The CDR3, as DNA: TGTGCCAGCAGTTATTTCGATGAGCAGTTCTTC. The encoded protein is CASSYFDEQFF.

Remarks on this clone: Other DNA sequences within the sample encode an identical CDR3. The chain employs TRBV5-1 and TRBJ2-7, with D unclear. The ends were cut back, 4 bases at V and 3 bases at J, with 8 bases in the middle. The germline CDR1 and CDR2 sequences are SGHRS and YFSETQ. The CDR3 has 12 residues. CDR3 sequence: CASSLDGYEQYF. As DNA, the CDR3 is TGCGCCAGCAGCCTGGACGGCTACGAGCAGTACTTC.

V gene TRBV27 combines with J gene TRBJ2-1; 8 bases match TRBD2. Germline V CDR1 and CDR2: MNHEY, SMNVEV (reference sequence). This CDR3 spans 16 amino acids. The trim removed 0 bases at V and 0 bases at J, leaving 1 base unmatched. The CDR3 loop reads CASSLSAGGSYNEQFF. CDR3 nucleotide sequence: TGTGCCAGCAGTTTATCGGCGGGGGGCTCCTACAATGAGCAGTTCTTC.

V usage is TRBV7-2 and J usage is TRBJ2-4; tentative D call: TRBD2 (6 bases). The CDR3 totals 13 residues. Trimming left V 8 bases short and J 7 bases short, with 15 bases between. Germline CDR1 and CDR2: SGHTA and FQGNSA. The CDR3 sequence is CASGTYGGNIQYF. CDR3 DNA sequence: TGTGCCAGCGGCACGTATGGGGGGAACATTCAGTACTTC.

The chain links TRBV5-1 to TRBJ1-1; D remains unclear. CDR1 is SGHRS, CDR2 YFSETQ, per germline. This CDR3 has 14 amino acids. Trimming took 0 bases from V and 1 from J, leaving 7 bases between them. The CDR3 reads CASSLANKNTEAFF. CDR3 in DNA: TGCGCCAGCAGCTTGGCTAATAAGAACACTGAAGCTTTCTTT.

The chain has TRBV9 and TRBJ2-7, with D possibly being TRBD2 (5 bases). Trimming removed 0 bases from V and 4 bases from J, with 11 bases in between. Germline assignment: CDR1 SGDLS and CDR2 YYNGEE. The CDR3 spans 14 residues. CDR3 sequence reads: CASSVDEGVYEQYF. CDR3 coding DNA: TGTGCCAGCAGCGTAGACGAGGGAGTTTACGAGCAGTACTTC.

The chain employs TRBV10-2 and TRBJ1-1; 7 positions match TRBD1. V lost 4 bases and J lost 1; bases outside the gene matches: 3. Germline V gene lookup returns CDR1 WSHSY and CDR2 SAAADI. CDR3 length: 14 amino acids. CDR3 nucleotides: TGCGCCAGCAGTGGAAGACAGGGGAACACTGAAGCTTTCTTT. Translated, it gives CASSGRQGNTEAFF.

V and J are TRBV10-3 and TRBJ2-7; D is perhaps TRBD2 (7 bases). CDR1 is ENHRY, CDR2 SYGVKD, per germline. V was cut by 4 bases and J by 5 bases, with 12 bases left in between. The CDR3 loop spans 13 amino acids. The CDR3 DNA is TGTGCCATCAGTGGGGGGGGGCAGGACGAGCAGTACTTC. This gives the protein CAISGGGQDEQYF.

V is TRBV28 and J is TRBJ1-1; possible D gene TRBD1, 6 bases. The ends were cut back, 5 bases at V and 2 bases at J, with 18 bases in the middle. This CDR3 comprises 16 residues. Germline V CDR1 and CDR2: MDHEN, SYDVKM. This CDR3 reads CASSPAGVQKNTEAFF. The CDR3 nucleotides are TGTGCCAGCAGTCCAGCAGGGGTCCAAAAAAACACTGAAGCTTTCTTT.

This clone was observed a few times. This chain uses TRBV5-4 with TRBJ1-4, with D maybe TRBD1 (6 bases). The germline V gene encodes CDR1 SGHNT and CDR2 YYREEE (reference sequence). This CDR3 spans 13 amino acids. Trimming removed 1 base at V and 10 bases at J, with 11 bases between. The CDR3 sequence: CASSLLGAGKLFF. CDR3 in DNA: TGTGCCAGCAGCTTGTTGGGGGCCGGAAAACTGTTTTTT.

This sequence joins TRBV4-1 and TRBJ1-4, with 9 bases identical to TRBD1. The ends lost 2 bases at V and 8 bases at J; junction bases unmatched: 6. The CDR3 length is 15 residues. Germline assignment: CDR1 MGHRA and CDR2 YSYEKL. CDR3 sequence: CASSQYGTGREKLFF. CDR3 nucleotides: TGCGCCAGCAGCCAATACGGGACAGGGCGCGAAAAACTGTTTTTT.

This chain joins TRBV5-1 and TRBJ2-7; 12 bases line up with TRBD2. With V trimmed by 0 bases and J by 1 base, 2 bases remained unmatched. Germline V gene sequence: CDR1 SGHRS, CDR2 YFSETQ. The length of the CDR3 is 16 residues. CDR3 DNA sequence: TGCGCCAGCAGCTTGGGGCTAGCGGGAGGGTCCTACGAGCAGTACTTC. Residues: CASSLGLAGGSYEQYF. Full variable domain (outside the CDR3, taken from reference TRBV5-1 and TRBJ2-7): KAGVTQTPRYLIKTRGQQVTLSCSPISGHRSVSWYQQTPGQGLQFLFEYFSETQRNKGNFPGRFSGRQFSNSRSEMNVSTLELGDSALYLCASSLGLAGGSYEQYFGPGTRLTVT.